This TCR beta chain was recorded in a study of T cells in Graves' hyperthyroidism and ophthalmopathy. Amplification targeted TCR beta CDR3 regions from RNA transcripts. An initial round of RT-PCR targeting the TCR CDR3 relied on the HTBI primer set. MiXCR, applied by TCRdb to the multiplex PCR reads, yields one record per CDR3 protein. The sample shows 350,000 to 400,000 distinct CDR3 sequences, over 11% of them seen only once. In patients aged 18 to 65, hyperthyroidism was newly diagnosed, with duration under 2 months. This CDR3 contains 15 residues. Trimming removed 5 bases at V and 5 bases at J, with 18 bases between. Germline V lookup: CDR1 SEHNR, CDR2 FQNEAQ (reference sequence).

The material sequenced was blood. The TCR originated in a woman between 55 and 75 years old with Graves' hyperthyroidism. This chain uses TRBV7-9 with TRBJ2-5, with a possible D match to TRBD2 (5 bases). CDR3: CASSLSGISGETQYF. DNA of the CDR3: TGTGCCAGCAGCCTTTCCGGGATATCCGGGGAGACCCAGTACTTC.